The T cell receptor (beta chain) described here comes from a study of cytomegalovirus exposure and HLA in healthy donors. Points on this clone: As yet, its antigen is unknown.

Study-level findings and limits: CMV serostatus was the only immune exposure information that was available. When presence/absence was analysed, sequencing depth was taken to be roughly uniform across donors. Association with HLA alleles at 0.05 false discovery rate was found for 15,000 or so TCR beta sequences in a later analysis.

Amplification used 60 Vbeta primers and 13 Jbeta primers. Produced via immunoSEQ multiplex PCR; TCRdb's table is partial and in-frame only. The sample has more than 95,000 clones, 69% seen once. The sample consisted of PBMCs. This TCR was recovered from a man aged 25-45 years in good health and CMV-seronegative.

The CDR3 here is CASGGRSNEQFF. CDR3 sequence (DNA): TGTGCCTCGGGCGGGAGAAGCAATGAGCAGTTCTTC. The chain uses TRBV6-5 and TRBJ2-1; 7 bases map to TRBD2. The V segment lost 11 bases and the J segment 6 bases; nucleotides outside the gene matches: 7. CDR3 length: 12 amino acids. From germline, CDR1 is MNHEY and CDR2 SVGAGI.